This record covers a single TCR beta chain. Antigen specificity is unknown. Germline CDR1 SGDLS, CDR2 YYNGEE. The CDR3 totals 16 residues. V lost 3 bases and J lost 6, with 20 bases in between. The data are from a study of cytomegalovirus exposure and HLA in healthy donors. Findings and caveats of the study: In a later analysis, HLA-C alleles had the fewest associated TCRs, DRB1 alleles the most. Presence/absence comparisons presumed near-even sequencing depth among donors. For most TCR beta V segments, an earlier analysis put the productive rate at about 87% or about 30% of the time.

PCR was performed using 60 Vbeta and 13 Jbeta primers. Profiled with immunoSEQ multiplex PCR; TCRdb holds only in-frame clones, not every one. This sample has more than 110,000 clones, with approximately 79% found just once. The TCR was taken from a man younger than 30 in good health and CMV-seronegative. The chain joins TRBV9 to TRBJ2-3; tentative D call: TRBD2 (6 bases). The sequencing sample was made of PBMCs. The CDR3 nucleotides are TGTGCCAGCAGCGCCGAGGGACTCCCGTTAGGGGATACGCAGTATTTT. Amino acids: CASSAEGLPLGDTQYF.